This TCR beta chain was sequenced during a study of blood T cell repertoires in COVID-19. Study-wide context: T cells, B-cell-depleted T cells, or PBMCs supplied cDNA or gDNA.

Generated by immunoSEQ multiplex PCR, the TCRdb table keeps only in-frame clones and is missing some. The repertoire holds approximately 170,000 clones, with 70% to 80% as singletons. CDR3 length: 16 amino acids. The chain has TRBV21-1 and TRBJ1-1. TRBV21-1 is deemed a pseudogene. What was sequenced was peripheral blood. The clonotype was recovered from a woman between 50 and 59 years old with acute or convalescent COVID-19. The CDR3 loop reads CASSVIPGGGSTEAFF. In DNA form, the CDR3 reads TGTGCCAGCAGCGTTATTCCCGGAGGAGGAAGCACTGAAGCTTTCTTT.